A selection of T cell receptor beta chains follows, all from one sample in a study of regulatory T cells in long-lasting Graves disease. TCRdb re-analysed the multiplex PCR reads in MiXCR, keeping a single row per CDR3 protein. The sample has hundreds of thousands of distinct CDR3 sequences; roughly 16% are singletons. These data also formed part of another study, on T cells in Graves' hyperthyroidism and ophthalmopathy.

Material: peripheral blood mononuclear cells (PBMCs), obtained at new diagnosis, from a patient treated with antithyroid drugs. The receptor source for this set is a woman aged 35-65 years with Graves disease. The CDR3 runs from the conserved cysteine through the conserved F or W. A D gene is named only where the DNA matches it firmly. Part of the rows lack a size; the others show once, few, many or a class for expanded clones.

size	D	J	V	DNA	CDR3
few	NA	TRBJ2-2	TRBV20-1	TGCAGTGCTAGAGTCGGACTTTCGAACACCGGGGAGCTGTTTTTT	CSARVGLSNTGELFF
many	NA	TRBJ1-1	TRBV11-2	TGTGCCAGCAGCTTAGACGGTTGGGGACCATTAGGGGACACTGAAGCTTTCTTT	CASSLDGWGPLGDTEAFF
NA	TRBD1	TRBJ1-5	TRBV19	TGTGCCAGTAGTAAGGACAGGGTTGGCAATCAGCCCCAGCATTTT	CASSKDRVGNQPQHF
many	TRBD2	TRBJ2-1	TRBV28	TGTGCCAGCAGGCTAGACTCGGGGGGGTTCTTC	CASRLDSGGFF
many	NA	TRBJ2-3	TRBV3-1	TGTGCCAGCAGCCAAGTCAATACAGATACGCAGTATTTT	CASSQVNTDTQYF
few	NA	TRBJ1-1	TRBV5-1	TGCGCCAGCAGCTTGGAACAGGGAGTCACTGAAGCTTTCTTT	CASSLEQGVTEAFF
many	NA	TRBJ2-3	TRBV3-1	TGTGCCAGCAGCCAATCGGCGCGAAATACGCAGTATTTT	CASSQSARNTQYF
NA	TRBD2	TRBJ2-3	TRBV20-1	TGCAGTGCTAGCGGGACTAGCGGGGGGCCCCCAGATACGCAGTATTTT	CSASGTSGGPPDTQYF
NA	TRBD1	TRBJ2-2	TRBV2	TGTGCCAGCTCCGACAGGGGCTTCCACACCGGGGAGCTGTTTTTT	CASSDRGFHTGELFF
once	NA	TRBJ1-2	TRBV12-3/TRBV12-4	TGTGCCAGCAGTTGGGGAGGGGGTGGCTACACCTTC	CASSWGGGGYTF
few	NA	TRBJ1-2	TRBV3-1	TGTGCCAGCAGCCAAGATCAGGCCTTTGGGCATGGCTACACCTTC	CASSQDQAFGHGYTF
few	NA	TRBJ2-5	TRBV30	TGTGCCTGGAGTGTGGTGTCGGGGACCCAGTACTTC	CAWSVVSGTQYF
few	TRBD1	TRBJ1-6	TRBV28	TGTGCCAGCAGCCCAGGGGGTGCGTCACCCCTCCACTTT	CASSPGGASPLHF
few	NA	TRBJ2-2	TRBV19	TGTGCCAGTAGTATCGGGGTTACAGGGTACACCGGGGAGCTGTTTTTT	CASSIGVTGYTGELFF
NA	NA	TRBJ2-7	TRBV7-9	TGTGCCAGCAGCCCCCGGACAGCACAGGAGCAGTACTTC	CASSPRTAQEQYF
few	TRBD1	TRBJ1-2	TRBV12-3/TRBV12-4	TGTGCCAGCAGGGGGACAGGATCATATGATGGCTACACCTTC	CASRGTGSYDGYTF
few	TRBD1	TRBJ2-7	TRBV19	TGTGCCAGTAGTATAGTAGGGGACAGAGCCTACGAGCAGTACTTC	CASSIVGDRAYEQYF
many	NA	TRBJ2-3	TRBV3-1	TGTGCCAGCAGCCAAGGGGGGTGGGATCACGGTACGCAGTATTTT	CASSQGGWDHGTQYF
many	NA	TRBJ2-5	TRBV30	TGTGCCTGGAGTGTACAACAAGAGACCCAGTACTTC	CAWSVQQETQYF
many	NA	TRBJ1-2	TRBV3-1	TGTGCCAGCAGCCAGGACGGGACCGCCTATGGCTACACCTTC	CASSQDGTAYGYTF
many	NA	TRBJ2-5	TRBV20-1	TGCAGTGCCACGGGACGGAAGGAGACCCAGTACTTC	CSATGRKETQYF
NA	TRBD2	TRBJ2-5	TRBV7-7	TGTGCTAGCAGCCGGGCGGGGGGGGGCCAAGAGACCCAGTACTTC	CASSRAGGGQETQYF
few	NA	TRBJ1-2	TRBV7-2	TGTGCCAGCAGCTCTAGAAGAGGGCCCGTAGACCTTGGCTACACCTTC	CASSSRRGPVDLGYTF
many	NA	TRBJ2-1	TRBV12-3/TRBV12-4	TGTGCCAGCAGTCCAGGTCCGGGGGGCCCCAACAATGAGCAGTTCTTC	CASSPGPGGPNNEQFF
many	NA	TRBJ1-2	TRBV11-1	TGTGCCAGCAGCTCCGGCACGGGATATTCTGGCTACACCTTC	CASSSGTGYSGYTF
few	TRBD1	TRBJ1-5	TRBV5-1	TGCACCAGCAGCTTGGAAGGACAGGGTCTAGGGCCCCAGCATTTT	CTSSLEGQGLGPQHF
NA	TRBD1	TRBJ1-1	TRBV4-1	TGCGCCAGCAGCCACTACCCGGACAGGGGGGACACTGAAGCTTTCTTT	CASSHYPDRGDTEAFF
many	NA	TRBJ2-7	TRBV11-2	TGTGCCAGCAGCCGAATCCCCCAGGGGTCCTACGAGCAGTACTTC	CASSRIPQGSYEQYF
many	NA	TRBJ1-2	TRBV6-2/TRBV6-3	TGTGCCAGCAGTTACTCCCAGGGAGGCTACACCTTC	CASSYSQGGYTF
many	NA	TRBJ2-7	TRBV20-1	TGCAGTGCCATCCAGGTTTACTACGAGCAGTACTTC	CSAIQVYYEQYF
NA	TRBD1	TRBJ2-1	TRBV6-1	TGTGCCAGCAGCCTGACAGGGTTAAGTGGGGATGAGCAGTTCTTC	CASSLTGLSGDEQFF
many	TRBD1	TRBJ1-5	TRBV28	TGTGCCAGCAGTTCCCTCTACCAAGGGGGCTATAGCAATCAGCCCCAGCATTTT	CASSSLYQGGYSNQPQHF
many	TRBD2	TRBJ2-3	TRBV7-3	TGTGCCAGCAGCCCCGGGGGGCTAGCGGGGTTCACGCAGTATTTT	CASSPGGLAGFTQYF
NA	NA	TRBJ2-2	TRBV4-1	TGCGCCAGCAGGAAACCGGGACTCTTTAACACCGGGGAGCTGTTTTTT	CASRKPGLFNTGELFF
many	NA	TRBJ2-5	TRBV12-3/TRBV12-4	TGTGCCAGCAGTTTTACGGGGTCGGGGGAGACCCAGTACTTC	CASSFTGSGETQYF
many	NA	TRBJ1-1	TRBV29-1	TGCAGCGTTGGGGGCACTGAAGCTTTCTTT	CSVGGTEAFF
few	TRBD2	TRBJ2-4	TRBV15	TGTGCCACCAGCAGTGGGGGTAGCGGGGGGGTAAACATTCAGTACTTC	CATSSGGSGGVNIQYF
NA	TRBD1	TRBJ1-2	TRBV19	TGTGCCAGTACCAGGGACAGGGGGCGCGAGGGCTACACCTTC	CASTRDRGREGYTF
many	NA	TRBJ2-3	TRBV18	TGTGCCAGCTCACGGGAGTCCACAGATACGCAGTATTTT	CASSRESTDTQYF
many	TRBD1	TRBJ2-1	TRBV12-5	TGTGCTAGTGCACAGGGGTCCTACAATGAGCAGTTCTTC	CASAQGSYNEQFF
many	TRBD1	TRBJ1-2	TRBV12-3/TRBV12-4	TGTGCCAGCAGGGGGACAGGGGCCGTCTATGGCTACACCTTC	CASRGTGAVYGYTF
NA	NA	TRBJ2-1	TRBV19	TGTGCCAGTAGTATATCCCTCTACCGTGGAGACAATGAGCAGTTCTTC	CASSISLYRGDNEQFF
NA	TRBD2	TRBJ2-1	TRBV11-2	TGTGCCAGCACCCTATCAGCGGGGGGGCCCAATGAGCAGTTCTTC	CASTLSAGGPNEQFF
once	NA	TRBJ2-1	TRBV9	TGTGCCAGCAGCGCCGAGCTGGGTCTCTCCTACAATGAGCAGTTCTTC	CASSAELGLSYNEQFF
few	NA	TRBJ1-4	TRBV12-5	TGTGCTAGTGGCGGGGGCGTGAAGGAAAAACTGTTTTTT	CASGGGVKEKLFF
many	TRBD2	TRBJ2-2	TRBV6-1	TGTGCCAGCAGTCGCGCTAGCGGGGGGAACACCGGGGAGCTGTTTTTT	CASSRASGGNTGELFF
many	NA	TRBJ1-4	TRBV2	TGTGCCAGCAACGGCGTTTGGGGAGAAAAACTGTTTTTT	CASNGVWGEKLFF
few	NA	TRBJ1-5	TRBV11-2	TGTGCCAGCTGGGGATCTGGCAATCAGCCCCAGCATTTT	CASWGSGNQPQHF
NA	NA	TRBJ1-2	TRBV19	TGTGCCAGTTCCGACACAGATTTATGGGACTATGGCTACACCTTC	CASSDTDLWDYGYTF
many	TRBD2	TRBJ2-2	TRBV2	TGTGCCAGCAGTCAGGAAGCGGGGGTGAACACCGGGGAGCTGTTTTTT	CASSQEAGVNTGELFF
NA	NA	TRBJ2-4	TRBV19	TGTGCCAGTAGTATCCAGGGGGGGATAGCCAAAAACATTCAGTACTTC	CASSIQGGIAKNIQYF
many	NA	TRBJ1-1	TRBV6-5	TGTGCCAGCAGTTACGGATGGAACACTGAAGCTTTCTTT	CASSYGWNTEAFF
few	NA	TRBJ1-1	TRBV12-5	TGTGCTAGTGGTTTGGGGTCCACTGAAGCTTTCTTT	CASGLGSTEAFF
few	NA	TRBJ1-6	TRBV5-1	TGCGCCAGCAGCTTGGCCGAGCCCCTCCACTTT	CASSLAEPLHF